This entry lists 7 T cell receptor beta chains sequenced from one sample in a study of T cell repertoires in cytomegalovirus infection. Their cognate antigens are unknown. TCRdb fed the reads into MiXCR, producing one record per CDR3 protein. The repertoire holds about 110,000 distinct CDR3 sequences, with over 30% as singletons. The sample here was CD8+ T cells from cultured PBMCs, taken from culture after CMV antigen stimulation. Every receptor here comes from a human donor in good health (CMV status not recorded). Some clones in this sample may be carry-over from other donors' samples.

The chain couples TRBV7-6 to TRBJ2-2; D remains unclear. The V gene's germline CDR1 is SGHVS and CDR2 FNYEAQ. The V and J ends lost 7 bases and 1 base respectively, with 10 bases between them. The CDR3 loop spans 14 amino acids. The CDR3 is CASKAPLNTGELFF. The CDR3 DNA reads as TGTGCCAGCAAGGCACCCCTGAACACCGGGGAGCTGTTTTTT.

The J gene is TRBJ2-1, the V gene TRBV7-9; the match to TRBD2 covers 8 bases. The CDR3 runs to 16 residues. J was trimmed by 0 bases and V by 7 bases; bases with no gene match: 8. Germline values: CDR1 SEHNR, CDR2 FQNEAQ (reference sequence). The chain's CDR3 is CASTPPGGRSYNEQFF. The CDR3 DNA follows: TGTGCCAGCACCCCTCCGGGGGGGCGCTCCTACAATGAGCAGTTCTTC. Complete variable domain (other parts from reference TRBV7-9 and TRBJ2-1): DTGVSQNPRHKITKRGQNVTFRCDPISEHNRLYWYRQTLGQGPEFLTYFQNEAQLEKSRLLSDRFSAERPKGSFSTLEIQRTEQGDSAMYLCASTPPGGRSYNEQFFGPGTRLTVL.

The CDR3 spells CASRDGGNFVSEAFF. The CDR3 region has the DNA TGTGCCAGCAGGGATGGGGGAAATTTTGTGTCTGAAGCTTTCTTT. The J gene is TRBJ1-1, the V gene TRBV7-9, with a possible D match to TRBD1 (5 bases). The CDR3 has 15 amino acids. V dropped 6 bases and J dropped 6 bases, with 20 bases sitting between them. The V gene's germline CDR1 is SEHNR and CDR2 FQNEAQ (reference sequence).

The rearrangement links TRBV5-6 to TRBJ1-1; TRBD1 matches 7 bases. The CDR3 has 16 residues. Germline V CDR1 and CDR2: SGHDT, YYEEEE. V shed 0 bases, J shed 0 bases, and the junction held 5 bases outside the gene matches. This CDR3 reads CASSLGAGGMNTEAFF. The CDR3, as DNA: TGTGCCAGCAGCTTGGGCGCAGGGGGAATGAACACTGAAGCTTTCTTT.

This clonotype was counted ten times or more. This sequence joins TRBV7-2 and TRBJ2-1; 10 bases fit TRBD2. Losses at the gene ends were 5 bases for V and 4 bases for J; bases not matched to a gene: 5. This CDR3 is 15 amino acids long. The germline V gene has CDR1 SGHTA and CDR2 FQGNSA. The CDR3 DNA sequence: TGTGCCAGCAGCGATAAGCGGGGGGGATACAATGAGCAGTTCTTC. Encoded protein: CASSDKRGGYNEQFF. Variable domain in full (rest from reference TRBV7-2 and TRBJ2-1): GAGVSQSPSNKVTEKGKDVELRCDPISGHTALYWYRQSLGQGLEFLIYFQGNSAPDKSGLPSDRFSAERTGGSVSTLTIQRTQQEDSAVYLCASSDKRGGYNEQFFGPGTRLTVL.

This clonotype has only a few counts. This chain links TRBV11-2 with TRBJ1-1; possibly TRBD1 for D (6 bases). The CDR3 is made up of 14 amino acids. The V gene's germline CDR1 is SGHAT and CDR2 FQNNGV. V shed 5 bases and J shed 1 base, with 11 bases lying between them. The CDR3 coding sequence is TGTGCCAGCAGCCTCAGGGGTCGGAACACTGAAGCTTTCTTT. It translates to CASSLRGRNTEAFF.

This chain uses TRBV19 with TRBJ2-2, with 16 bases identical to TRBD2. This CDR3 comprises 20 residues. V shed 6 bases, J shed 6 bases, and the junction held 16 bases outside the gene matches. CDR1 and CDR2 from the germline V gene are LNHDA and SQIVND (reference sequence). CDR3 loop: CASSLIVGTSGGEHPGELFF. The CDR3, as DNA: TGTGCCAGTAGCCTGATTGTTGGGACTAGCGGGGGGGAACACCCCGGGGAGCTGTTTTTT.